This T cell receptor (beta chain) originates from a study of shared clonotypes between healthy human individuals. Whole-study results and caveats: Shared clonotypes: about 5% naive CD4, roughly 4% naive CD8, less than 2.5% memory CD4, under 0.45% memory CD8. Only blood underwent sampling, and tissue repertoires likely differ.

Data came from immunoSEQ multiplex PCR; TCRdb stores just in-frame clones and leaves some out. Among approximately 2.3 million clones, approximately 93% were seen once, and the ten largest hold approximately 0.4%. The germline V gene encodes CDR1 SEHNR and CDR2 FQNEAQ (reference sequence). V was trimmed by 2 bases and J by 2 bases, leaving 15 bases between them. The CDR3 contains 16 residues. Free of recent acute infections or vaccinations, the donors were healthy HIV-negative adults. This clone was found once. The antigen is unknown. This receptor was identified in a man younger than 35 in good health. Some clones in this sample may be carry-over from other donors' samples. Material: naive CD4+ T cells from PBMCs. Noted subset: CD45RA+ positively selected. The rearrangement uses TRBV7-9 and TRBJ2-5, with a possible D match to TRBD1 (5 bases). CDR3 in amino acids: CASSLTSARGQETQYF. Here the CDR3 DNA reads TGTGCCAGCAGCTTAACCTCTGCTAGGGGACAAGAGACCCAGTACTTC.